This TCR beta chain was observed in a study of T-cell memory formation after mild COVID-19. This clonotype was seen ten or more times. Antigen unknown. Amplification by 5'RACE using constant-segment primers produced TCR alpha and TCR beta cDNA libraries that carried sample barcodes and UMIs. MiXCR was run by TCRdb on the 5' RACE reads, yielding one entry per CDR3 protein. The sample has about 340,000 distinct CDR3 sequences, 10% to 15% seen once. There are 18 residues in the CDR3. Germline values: CDR1 SGHRS, CDR2 YFSETQ. V was clipped by 4 bases and J by 3 bases; unmatched bases: 14. Study-level findings and limits: Shrinking CD4+ clones were chiefly CM and EM; CD8+ ones were chiefly EMRA. The second-wave clones peaking on day 37 were not confirmed as SARS-CoV-2-specific.

Sequenced sample: PBMCs or a T cell subset sorted from them (not recorded which). The chain couples TRBV5-1 to TRBJ2-1; 9 nucleotides agree with TRBD2. This clonotype was obtained from a man aged 18 to 29 who had mild COVID-19 (a few samples of this study predate the infection). Cell type and time point are not known. The CDR3 loop reads CASSIVSSGGSIYNEQFF. The DNA of the CDR3 is TGCGCCAGCAGCATCGTGTCCAGCGGGGGGTCCATCTACAATGAGCAGTTCTTC.